A single sample is the source of the 21 T cell receptor beta chains below, sequenced in a study of blood T cells in healthy people across ages. Primers used in a second PCR of roughly 6 to 11 cycles were a sample-barcoded 5' primer and a J-beta primer mix. A single record per CDR3 protein comes from TCRdb applying MiXCR to the 5' RACE reads. This sample has 980,000 or so distinct CDR3 sequences; roughly 43% occur once, and the top ten carry around 15%. The specimen sequenced was blood. The receptors stem from a man aged 25-45 years in good health.

This chain joins TRBV5-1 and TRBJ2-1; D is perhaps TRBD1 or TRBD2 (5 bases each). The CDR3 extends over 13 amino acids. Germline lookup yields CDR1 SGHRS and CDR2 YFSETQ. The V end lost 4 bases, the J end lost 5 bases, and 10 bases lay between the germline ends. The CDR3 sequence: CASSGDPDNEQFF. The CDR3 DNA follows: TGCGCCAGCAGCGGGGACCCTGACAATGAGCAGTTCTTC.

There are a few counts of this clonotype. The chain has TRBV7-9 and TRBJ1-2, with no clear D. CDR3 size: 18 residues. The ends were cut back, 5 bases at V and 0 bases at J, with 22 bases in the middle. Germline lookup yields CDR1 SEHNR and CDR2 FQNEAQ (reference sequence). The CDR3 DNA is TGTGCCAGCAGCCCAACCGACTCATGGGGTTCAGCTAACTATGGCTACACCTTC. Its protein is CASSPTDSWGSANYGYTF.

CDR3 in DNA: TGCAGTGCTAGTGGCATGGGACAGGCTGGCGGCTACACCTTC. The encoded protein is CSASGMGQAGGYTF. The chain links TRBV20-1 to TRBJ1-2; 8 positions match TRBD1. With V trimmed by 3 bases and J by 8 bases, 11 bases remained unmatched. The CDR3 spans 14 residues. In germline, CDR1 is DFQATT, CDR2 SNEGSKA (reference sequence).

The rearrangement links TRBV12-3 or TRBV12-4 to TRBJ2-1; 7 bases map to TRBD1. Germline trimming cut 5 bases from V and 5 bases from J; bases unmatched to any gene: 6. This CDR3 region has 14 residues. The DNA for the CDR3 is TGTGCCAGCAGTCCACGTGGACAGGACAATGAGCAGTTCTTC. Its protein is CASSPRGQDNEQFF.

CDR3 loop: CASSFWTDQETQYF. The CDR3 DNA follows: TGTGCCAGCAGCTTCTGGACAGATCAAGAGACCCAGTACTTC. This chain joins TRBV7-2 and TRBJ2-5; the D gene is possibly TRBD1 (6 bases). The CDR3 has 14 amino acids. The germline CDR1 and CDR2 sequences are SGHTA and FQGNSA. V was pared by 3 bases and J by 2 bases, with 10 bases between.

Only one count was recorded for this clonotype. The chain joins TRBV11-2 to TRBJ2-3; tentatively, D is TRBD1 (6 bases). Per germline, CDR1 SGHAT and CDR2 FQNNGV. This CDR3 comprises 12 residues. The V end lost 7 bases, the J end lost 6 bases, and 11 bases lay between the germline ends. As DNA, the CDR3 is TGTGCCAGCACCTCAGGGGTCGATACGCAGTATTTT. Its translation: CASTSGVDTQYF.

This clonotype appeared a few times. The rearrangement joins TRBV7-2 to TRBJ2-1; 11 nucleotides agree with TRBD1. CDR1 and CDR2 (germline): SGHTA, FQGNSA. The CDR3 is 17 residues long. The V and J ends lost 3 bases and 7 bases, in that order; junction bases with no gene match: 11. CDR3 DNA sequence: TGTGCCAGCAGCTTTCCTTCCTGGGGACAGGGGGTGAATGAGCAGTTCTTC. This codes for CASSFPSWGQGVNEQFF.

The chain joins TRBV27 to TRBJ2-1; 7 nucleotides line up with TRBD2. This CDR3 is 15 amino acids long. Trimming cost V 3 bases and J 5 bases; bases outside gene matches: 7. In germline, CDR1 is MNHEY, CDR2 SMNVEV (reference sequence). CDR3 sequence: CASSFSAGTNNEQFF. The CDR3, as DNA: TGTGCCAGCAGTTTCTCAGCGGGGACCAACAATGAGCAGTTCTTC.

In this sample, this clonotype turned up a few times. The chain recombines TRBV27 with TRBJ2-7, with D possibly matching TRBD2 (6 bases). There are 14 residues in the CDR3. Germline CDR1 MNHEY, CDR2 SMNVEV (reference sequence). Trimming took 0 bases from V and 2 from J, leaving 8 bases between them. In DNA form, the CDR3 reads TGTGCCAGCAGTTTATCGGGGGAGGCCTACGAGCAGTACTTC. As protein: CASSLSGEAYEQYF.

The chain carries TRBV6-5 and TRBJ2-3; 13 bases are shared with TRBD2. V lost 6 bases and J lost 4; bases outside the gene matches: 4. CDR1 MNHEY and CDR2 SVGAGI come from the germline V gene. The CDR3 is 15 amino acids. The CDR3 loop is CASRPLAGGADTQYF. The CDR3 DNA sequence: TGTGCCAGCAGACCACTAGCGGGGGGGGCAGATACGCAGTATTTT.

This clonotype was seen a handful of times. The V and J genes are TRBV11-2 and TRBJ1-1; D unclear. The length of the CDR3 is 13 residues. Looked up from germline, CDR1 is SGHAT and CDR2 is FQNNGV. Trimming took off 5 bases at V and 0 bases at J, with 7 bases between the two ends. CDR3 nucleotide sequence: TGTGCCAGCAGCCCGCCACTGAACACTGAAGCTTTCTTT. It encodes CASSPPLNTEAFF.

The chain couples TRBV6-5 to TRBJ2-7, with 13 positions matching TRBD2. The germline V gene has CDR1 MNHEY and CDR2 SVGAGI. Trimming cost V 6 bases and J 2 bases; bases outside gene matches: 7. This CDR3 has 16 amino acids. The chain's CDR3 is CASSSRGLAGAYEQYF. As DNA, the CDR3 is TGTGCCAGCAGCTCCAGAGGACTAGCGGGAGCCTACGAGCAGTACTTC.

This clonotype was observed a few times. The rearrangement links TRBV20-1 to TRBJ2-7; tentative D call: TRBD1 (5 bases). This CDR3 is built from 13 residues. Germline CDR1 is DFQATT and CDR2 is SNEGSKA (reference sequence). The ends were cut back, 3 bases at V and 2 bases at J, with 11 bases in the middle. The CDR3 is CSARDLGPYEQYF. CDR3 nucleotide sequence: TGCAGTGCTAGGGACCTGGGGCCCTACGAGCAGTACTTC.

The chain carries TRBV4-1 and TRBJ2-5; D could derive from TRBD1 or TRBD2 (5 bases each). Germline V CDR1 and CDR2: MGHRA, YSYEKL. The ends were cut back, 3 bases at V and 5 bases at J, with 13 bases in the middle. The CDR3 length is 14 residues. The CDR3 is CASSHPRGDETQYF. DNA of the CDR3: TGCGCCAGCAGCCACCCACGTGGGGACGAGACCCAGTACTTC.

The gene calls are TRBV7-9 and TRBJ1-6; tentatively, D is TRBD1 (6 bases). Trimming removed 3 bases from V and 9 bases from J, with 18 bases in between. Germline CDR1 SEHNR, CDR2 FQNEAQ (reference sequence). This CDR3 has 16 amino acids. The chain's CDR3 is CASSLGDTTRSSPLHF. DNA for the CDR3: TGTGCCAGCAGCTTGGGGGACACTACCCGAAGTTCACCCCTCCACTTT.

This chain links TRBV11-1 with TRBJ2-3; 9 nucleotides align to TRBD1. This CDR3 has 16 amino acids. Looked up from germline, CDR1 is SGHAT and CDR2 is FQDESV (reference sequence). Trimming at V came to 0 bases and at J to 4 bases, leaving 5 bases not matched to a gene. The CDR3, as DNA: TGTGCCAGCAGCTTAGCGGGCAGACAGGGGGCAGATACGCAGTATTTT. It yields the protein CASSLAGRQGADTQYF.

The table lists this clonotype with many counts. The V call is TRBV10-3, the J call TRBJ2-7; TRBD1 aligns across 11 bases. V dropped 6 bases and J dropped 7; count of bases not matched to a gene: 2. The germline V gene encodes CDR1 ENHRY and CDR2 SYGVKD. This CDR3 spans 12 amino acids. The CDR3 spells CAIRGQGDEQYF. DNA for the CDR3: TGTGCCATCAGGGGACAGGGGGATGAGCAGTACTTC.

The rearrangement links TRBV28 to TRBJ2-6; 9 bases line up with TRBD1. Looked up from germline, CDR1 is MDHEN and CDR2 is SYDVKM. The V segment lost 2 bases and the J segment 3 bases; nucleotides outside the gene matches: 2. CDR3 length equals 16 residues. CDR3 in DNA: TGTGCCAGCAGTTTAAACAGGGGGCTTGGGGCCAACGTCCTGACTTTC. Translated, it gives CASSLNRGLGANVLTF.

This chain joins TRBV27 and TRBJ2-7; TRBD2 is a possible D gene (5 bases). From germline, CDR1 is MNHEY and CDR2 SMNVEV (reference sequence). The CDR3 spans 14 residues. V gave up 0 bases and J gave up 2 bases, with 8 bases separating them. The DNA of the CDR3 is TGTGCCAGCAGTTTATCGACTACTACCTACGAGCAGTACTTC. This codes for CASSLSTTTYEQYF.

This clonotype has just a few counts. The genes are TRBV4-3 and TRBJ2-3; 12 nucleotides match TRBD2. Germline CDR1 is LGHNA and CDR2 is YSLEER. The CDR3 contains 17 residues. V lost 1 base and J lost 3; bases outside the gene matches: 5. The CDR3 here is CASSQALAGGPTDTQYF. CDR3 bases: TGCGCCAGCAGCCAAGCGCTAGCGGGGGGGCCAACAGATACGCAGTATTTT.

This chain connects TRBV4-2 to TRBJ2-1; no clear D. The CDR3 contains 16 residues. V gave up 0 bases and J gave up 1 base, with 10 bases separating them. Germline CDR1 and CDR2: LGHNA and YNFKEQ. CDR3 in DNA: TGTGCCAGCAGCCAAGACCTTGAGCCATCCTACAATGAGCAGTTCTTC. Its protein is CASSQDLEPSYNEQFF.